The 30 T cell receptor beta chains given below trace back to one sample, sequenced in a study of graft-versus-host responses after intestinal transplantation. Profiled with immunoSEQ multiplex PCR; TCRdb holds only in-frame clones, not every one. The sample contains 95,000 to 150,000 clones, 90% to 95% of which appear only once. These receptors have no identified antigens. The starting material was unstimulated CD8+ T cells sorted from spleen or lymph node cells, obtained before intestinal transplant. All receptors come from a human donor who received an intestinal transplant.

The rearrangement links TRBV27 to TRBJ1-2; D remains ambiguous. CDR3 size: 15 residues. Trimming removed 3 bases from V and 6 bases from J, with 17 bases in between. Germline-derived CDR1 and CDR2 are MNHEY and SMNVEV (reference sequence). In DNA, the CDR3 is TGTGCCAGCAGTTTTTCGACGGCCAACGCCCATGGCTACACCTTC. This gives the protein CASSFSTANAHGYTF.

The rearrangement joins TRBV6-1 to TRBJ2-1; 8 positions match TRBD2. Trimming removed 5 bases from V and 4 bases from J; junction bases left unmatched: 7. The CDR3 sequence is 15 residues long. The germline V gene encodes CDR1 MNHNS and CDR2 SASEGT. The CDR3 region has the DNA TGTGCCAGCAGTAACCCCGGACTAGCTTACAATGAGCAGTTCTTC. The encoded protein is CASSNPGLAYNEQFF.

This chain connects TRBV25-1 to TRBJ2-1, with D possibly being TRBD1 or TRBD2 (5 bases each). This CDR3 is 18 amino acids long. Trimming took off 3 bases at V and 0 bases at J, with 18 bases between the two ends. The germline CDR1 and CDR2 sequences are MGHDK and SYGVNS. In nucleotides, the CDR3 is TGTGCCAGCAGTGAGGGAACCGGGACCCCTAGCTCCTACAATGAGCAGTTCTTC. Amino acid sequence: CASSEGTGTPSSYNEQFF.

J is TRBJ1-1 and V is TRBV9, with D tentatively TRBD1 (6 bases). The CDR3 has 12 amino acids. Germline V CDR1 and CDR2: SGDLS, YYNGEE. V was shortened by 3 bases and J by 7 bases, with 10 bases between the two germline ends. This CDR3 reads CASSGQVDEAFF. The CDR3 nucleotides read TGTGCCAGCAGCGGACAGGTTGATGAAGCTTTCTTT.

The V and J genes are TRBV5-1 and TRBJ1-1; D possibly corresponds to TRBD1 (6 bases). The CDR3 has 11 amino acids. V lost 2 bases and J 8 bases, leaving 7 bases between the germline ends. From germline, CDR1 is SGHRS and CDR2 YFSETQ. CDR3 in amino acids: CASSLGQEAFF. The CDR3 bases are TGCGCCAGCAGCTTAGGACAGGAAGCTTTCTTT.

The chain recombines TRBV28 with TRBJ1-1; TRBD1 agrees at 9 bases. V trimming: 5 bases; J trimming: 0 bases; junction bases outside the gene matches: 4. The germline V gene encodes CDR1 MDHEN and CDR2 SYDVKM. This CDR3 comprises 15 residues. The CDR3 protein is CASSLTGGLNTEAFF. CDR3 DNA: TGTGCCAGCAGTCTGACAGGGGGATTGAACACTGAAGCTTTCTTT.

V is TRBV19 and J is TRBJ2-1, with 11 bases identical to TRBD1. The CDR3 has 15 residues. The junction had 5 bases not matched to a gene; V was cut back by 4 bases and J by 6 bases. CDR1 and CDR2 (germline): LNHDA, SQIVND (reference sequence). In nucleotides, the CDR3 is TGTGCCAGTAGTAATGGACAGGGGGCGGGCAATGAGCAGTTCTTC. Protein sequence: CASSNGQGAGNEQFF.

This sequence joins TRBV27 and TRBJ2-2; 9 nucleotides align to TRBD2. This CDR3 has 15 amino acids. CDR1 is MNHEY, CDR2 SMNVEV, per germline (reference sequence). Germline trimming cut 2 bases from V and 6 bases from J; bases unmatched to any gene: 4. The CDR3 nucleotides read TGTGCCAGCAGTTTAGAACTAGCGGGCTCCGGGGAGCTGTTTTTT. It is translated as CASSLELAGSGELFF.

The genes are TRBV28 and TRBJ2-3; either TRBD1 or TRBD2 may supply D (5 bases each). Germline V gene lookup returns CDR1 MDHEN and CDR2 SYDVKM. The CDR3 totals 15 residues. V was shortened by 3 bases and J by 2 bases, with 12 bases between the two germline ends. CDR3 nucleotide sequence: TGTGCCAGCAGTTTTGGGGGAACTAACACAGATACGCAGTATTTT. It translates to CASSFGGTNTDTQYF. Drawing the rest from reference TRBV28 and TRBJ2-3, the complete variable domain is DVKVTQSSRYLVKRTGEKVFLECVQDMDHENMFWYRQDPGLGLRLIYFSYDVKMKEKGDIPEGYSVSREKKERFSLILESASTNQTSMYLCASSFGGTNTDTQYFGPGTRLTVL.

V gene TRBV5-8 combines with J gene TRBJ1-4, with no clear D. Germline V gene lookup returns CDR1 SGHTS and CDR2 YDEGEE. The CDR3 loop spans 12 amino acids. Trimming removed 6 bases at V and 9 bases at J, with 12 bases between. The CDR3 is CASTPERKKLFF. The CDR3 DNA reads TGTGCCAGCACCCCAGAGCGGAAAAAACTGTTTTTT.

The genes are TRBV7-3 and TRBJ2-6, with D unclear. V lost 11 bases, J lost 0 bases, and 8 bases lay in between. The CDR3 extends over 13 amino acids. Germline CDR1 is SGHTA and CDR2 is FQGTGA. The CDR3 DNA reads TGTGCCTCTTCCTCCTCTGGGGCCAACGTCCTGACTTTC. The encoded protein is CASSSSGANVLTF.

The genes are TRBV10-2 and TRBJ1-1, with D perhaps matching TRBD1 (6 bases). The germline gives CDR1 WSHSY, CDR2 SAAADI. CDR3 length equals 11 residues. The V and J ends lost 8 bases and 4 bases respectively, with 8 bases between them. CDR3 sequence (DNA): TGCGCCAGCGCGGACAGCACTGAAGCTTTCTTT. Amino acid sequence: CASADSTEAFF.

V usage is TRBV19 and J usage is TRBJ2-1, with a weak D call TRBD1 (6 bases). This CDR3 contains 15 residues. CDR1 LNHDA and CDR2 SQIVND come from the germline V gene (reference sequence). Trimming shortened V by 6 bases and J by 1 base, and 13 bases separated the two germline ends. Written as DNA, the CDR3 is TGTGCCAGTAGCCCACAGGGTGGGTCCTACAATGAGCAGTTCTTC. Translated, it gives CASSPQGGSYNEQFF.

The CDR3 is CASSMDSLNYGYTF. The CDR3, as DNA: TGTGCCAGCAGCATGGACAGCCTTAACTATGGCTACACCTTC. The chain links TRBV5-4 to TRBJ1-2; D possibly corresponds to TRBD1 (6 bases). Per germline, CDR1 SGHNT and CDR2 YYREEE (reference sequence). This CDR3 contains 14 residues. V lost 4 bases and J lost 1, with 11 bases in between.

This chain connects TRBV27 to TRBJ2-1, with TRBD1 identical over 9 bases. The J segment lost 8 bases and the V segment lost 5 bases, leaving 13 bases of the junction unmatched. CDR3 length: 16 residues. CDR1 and CDR2 from the germline V gene are MNHEY and SMNVEV (reference sequence). As DNA, the CDR3 is TGTGCCAGCAGTAGGGGACAGGGACCTCTTTCGGATGAGCAGTTCTTC. Its translation is CASSRGQGPLSDEQFF.

CDR3 residues: CASSIGTGGSYNEQFF. The CDR3 region has the DNA TGTGCCAGTAGTATAGGGACAGGGGGGTCTTACAATGAGCAGTTCTTC. The chain has TRBV19 and TRBJ2-1, with 10 positions matching TRBD1. CDR1 and CDR2 from the germline V gene are LNHDA and SQIVND (reference sequence). This CDR3 is 16 amino acids long. The V segment lost 1 base and the J segment 4 bases; nucleotides outside the gene matches: 4.

V usage is TRBV10-3 and J usage is TRBJ2-5; TRBD2 matches 13 bases. In germline, CDR1 is ENHRY, CDR2 SYGVKD. The CDR3 length is 19 residues. V lost 3 bases, J lost 5 bases, and 15 bases stayed unmatched. CDR3 bases: TGTGCCATCAGTGATCGGGGGGCGATGACTAGCGGGAGGACGGAGACCCAGTACTTC. Its protein is CAISDRGAMTSGRTETQYF.

This clone occurred once. The chain couples TRBV6-5 to TRBJ2-1; 7 nucleotides agree with TRBD1. The CDR3 loop spans 14 amino acids. Germline assignment: CDR1 MNHEY and CDR2 SVGAGI. The junction had 2 bases not matched to a gene; V was cut back by 2 bases and J by 4 bases. CDR3 residues: CASSYVDRYNEQFF. CDR3 DNA: TGTGCCAGCAGTTACGTGGACAGGTACAATGAGCAGTTCTTC.

This rearrangement joins TRBV6-1 to TRBJ2-7; 11 nucleotides line up with TRBD1. Germline loops: CDR1 MNHNS, CDR2 SASEGT. The length of the CDR3 is 14 residues. Trimming removed 4 bases from V and 3 bases from J; junction bases left unmatched: 2. Here the CDR3 DNA reads TGTGCCAGCAGTGCCGGGACAGGGGGCTACGAGCAGTACTTC. It codes for CASSAGTGGYEQYF.

Remarks on this clone: Its ends do not fully match the called genes, so a read error is possible. This CDR3 is also generated by other DNA sequences in the sample. The CDR3 region is CSAVSTDTQYF. DNA for the CDR3: TGCAGTGCGGTTTCCACAGATACGCAATATTTT. V and J are TRBV20-1 and TRBJ2-3; D gene uncertain. Germline V lookup: CDR1 DFQATT, CDR2 SNEGSKA (reference sequence). The CDR3 is 11 residues long.

This chain uses TRBV18 with TRBJ2-3; no definite D call. The germline CDR1 and CDR2 sequences are KGHSH and LQKENI. The CDR3 loop spans 11 amino acids. V dropped 5 bases and J dropped 7 bases, with 7 bases sitting between them. Here the CDR3 reads CASSSPHTQYF. The CDR3 region has the DNA TGTGCCAGCTCATCCCCTCATACGCAGTATTTT.

As DNA, the CDR3 is TGTGCCAGCTCCCTAAGCGGGAGGGGGGCAGATACGCAGTATTTT. Amino acids: CASSLSGRGADTQYF. This rearrangement joins TRBV6-1 to TRBJ2-3, with 10 bases fitting TRBD2. V lost 8 bases and J lost 4; bases outside the gene matches: 9. Germline CDR1 reads MNHNS; CDR2 reads SASEGT. This CDR3 is 15 amino acids long.

The chain joins TRBV27 to TRBJ2-5; TRBD2 is a possible D gene (5 bases). Germline CDR1 MNHEY, CDR2 SMNVEV (reference sequence). This CDR3 has 14 amino acids. With 3 bases removed from V and 3 bases from J, the gap between germline ends came to 11 bases. The chain's CDR3 is CASSLSASKETQYF. CDR3 DNA: TGTGCCAGCAGTTTGTCGGCTAGCAAAGAGACCCAGTACTTC.

This chain uses TRBV7-2 with TRBJ2-1; 13 nucleotides align to TRBD2. The CDR3 is made up of 18 amino acids. The V segment lost 5 bases and the J segment 2 bases; nucleotides outside the gene matches: 9. Per the germline V gene, CDR1 is SGHTA and CDR2 is FQGNSA. The CDR3 region is CASSQLAGGPPPYNEQFF. The CDR3 bases are TGTGCCAGCAGCCAACTAGCGGGAGGGCCACCCCCCTACAATGAGCAGTTCTTC.

The chain couples TRBV29-1 to TRBJ2-2; 8 nucleotides agree with TRBD2. Trimming took 7 bases from V and 5 from J; bases not matched to a gene: 21. This CDR3 is built from 18 residues. Germline CDR1 and CDR2: SQVTM and ANQGSEA. The CDR3 DNA reads TGCAGCGCCGAATTCGGAGGACTAGCCTCCACAACGACCGGGGAGCTGTTTTTT. This codes for CSAEFGGLASTTTGELFF.

This chain links TRBV9 with TRBJ1-1, with D possibly TRBD1 on 6 matching bases. V lost 3 bases and J 1 base, leaving 13 bases between the germline ends. Germline V lookup: CDR1 SGDLS, CDR2 YYNGEE. The length of the CDR3 is 15 residues. As DNA, the CDR3 is TGTGCCAGCAGCGGGGGGATACAGGGGAACACTGAAGCTTTCTTT. Translating it yields CASSGGIQGNTEAFF.

The CDR3 reads CASSFGNQPQHF. The CDR3, as DNA: TGTGCCAGCAGCTTCGGTAATCAGCCCCAGCATTTT. The chain uses TRBV5-5 and TRBJ1-5, with unresolved D. Germline values: CDR1 SGHKS, CDR2 YYEKEE (reference sequence). V was shortened by 2 bases and J by 4 bases, with 4 bases between the two germline ends. The CDR3 is 12 amino acids.

The V gene is TRBV23-1, the J gene TRBJ2-6; D perhaps matches TRBD1 (6 bases). TRBV23-1 is designated an ORF whose function remains uncertain. Trimming left V 0 bases short and J 0 bases short, with 18 bases between. The CDR3 extends over 20 amino acids. CDR3 DNA: TGCGCCAGCAGTCAATCGTATCTGCGGACAGATCACTCTGGGGCCAACGTCCTGACTTTC. This translates into CASSQSYLRTDHSGANVLTF.

The chain links TRBV4-1 to TRBJ2-6; D unresolved. The germline V gene encodes CDR1 MGHRA and CDR2 YSYEKL. This CDR3 region has 17 residues. V dropped 1 base and J dropped 1 base, with 11 bases sitting between them. The CDR3: CASSQGSSDSGANVLTF. As DNA, the CDR3 is TGCGCCAGCAGCCAAGGGTCATCAGATTCTGGGGCCAACGTCCTGACTTTC.

The V call is TRBV19, the J call TRBJ2-1, with 13 bases lining up with TRBD2. This CDR3 is built from 14 residues. Germline-derived CDR1 and CDR2 are LNHDA and SQIVND (reference sequence). J was trimmed by 8 bases and V by 9 bases; bases with no gene match: 7. This CDR3 is CASSLAGGTYEQFF. CDR3 DNA sequence: TGTGCCAGCTCACTAGCGGGAGGGACATATGAGCAGTTCTTC. Full variable domain (rest looked up from reference TRBV19 and TRBJ2-1): DGGITQSPKYLFRKEGQNVTLSCEQNLNHDAMYWYRQDPGQGLRLIYYSQIVNDFQKGDIAEGYSVSREKKESFPLTVTSAQKNPTAFYLCASSLAGGTYEQFFGPGTRLTVL.